This entry describes one TCR beta chain. The target antigen is unknown. The data are from a study of shared clonotypes between healthy human individuals. Points from the study as a whole: When naive CD4 clonotypes were compared across a few donors, 4% to 6.5% were shared.

CDR3 length: 11 residues. Germline-derived CDR1 and CDR2 are DFQATT and SNEGSKA (reference sequence). Sequencing used immunoSEQ multiplex PCR; TCRdb keeps in-frame clones, though not all of them. The sample lists millions of clones, 95% occurring once. Donors included only healthy HIV-negative adults lacking recent acute infections or vaccinations. A CD45RA-negative memory subset and a CD45RA+ naive subset were separated from the CD4+ cells. The chain uses TRBV20-1 and TRBJ2-5; unclear D gene. The specimen sequenced was naive CD4+ T cells sorted from blood. Subset denoted: CD45RA+ positively selected. The source is a man aged 18-30 years in good health. CDR3 nucleotide sequence: TGCAGCGCCGCTCGTGGGGAGACCCAGTACTTC. It yields the protein CSAARGETQYF.